These 19 T cell receptor beta chains were all obtained from the same sample, sequenced in a study of blood T cell repertoires in COVID-19. Clones were read by immunoSEQ multiplex PCR, and TCRdb kept only the in-frame ones, dropping some. Among tens of thousands of clones, around 80% were seen once, and the ten largest hold 30% to 40%. Material: peripheral blood. The source of these receptors is a human donor in a cohort sampled during active COVID-19.

This clone has just a few counts. V usage is TRBV29-1 and J usage is TRBJ2-2; 7 positions match TRBD1. Germline CDR1 SQVTM, CDR2 ANQGSEA. V was clipped by 6 bases and J by 0 bases; unmatched bases: 7. The CDR3 totals 15 residues. CDR3 in DNA: TGCAGCGTCCCGACAGGGCTAACGAACACCGGGGAGCTGTTTTTT. Translation gives CSVPTGLTNTGELFF.

This clone appeared a few times. V is TRBV6-4 and J is TRBJ2-7, with a tentative D call TRBD1 (6 bases). Germline values: CDR1 MRHNA, CDR2 SNTAGT. The CDR3 is 13 amino acids. Trimming removed 2 bases from V and 3 bases from J, with 8 bases in between. The chain's CDR3 is CASSDQGGYEQYF. In DNA, the CDR3 is TGTGCCAGCAGTGACCAAGGGGGCTACGAGCAGTACTTC.

The chain has TRBV11-2 and TRBJ2-3; D unresolved. Trimming removed 3 bases from V and 5 bases from J, with 9 bases in between. CDR1 is SGHAT and CDR2 is FQNNGV in the germline V gene. CDR3 length equals 13 residues. CDR3 sequence: CASSFTKRDTQYF. DNA of the CDR3: TGTGCCAGCAGCTTTACCAAGAGAGATACGCAGTATTTT.

The chain joins TRBV18 to TRBJ2-3, with 7 nucleotides matching TRBD2. CDR1 and CDR2 (germline): KGHSH, LQKENI. Trimming cost V 5 bases and J 4 bases; bases outside gene matches: 6. This CDR3 comprises 14 residues. CDR3 loop: CASSELASADTQYF. DNA of the CDR3: TGTGCCAGCTCAGAACTAGCGAGCGCAGATACGCAGTATTTT.

The V and J genes are TRBV6-5 and TRBJ2-3; possible D gene TRBD2, 6 bases. CDR3 length: 15 residues. Trimming took off 6 bases at V and 8 bases at J, with 21 bases between the two ends. Germline CDR1 and CDR2: MNHEY and SVGAGI. The CDR3 reads CASRSPSGPYRTQYF. DNA for the CDR3: TGTGCCAGCAGATCCCCAAGCGGGCCGTACCGTACGCAGTATTTT.

The V gene is TRBV4-2, the J gene TRBJ1-2, with TRBD1 as a possible D gene (6 bases). V lost 4 bases to trimming and J lost 2 bases, with 11 bases between them. The CDR3 sequence is 14 residues long. CDR1 is LGHNA and CDR2 is YNFKEQ in the germline V gene. CDR3 protein: CASSRGQVNYGYTF. Written as DNA, the CDR3 is TGTGCCAGCAGCCGGGGACAAGTAAACTATGGCTACACCTTC.

The chain links TRBV7-9 to TRBJ2-7; maybe TRBD2 (6 bases). V lost 5 bases, J lost 1 base, and 24 bases lay in between. This CDR3 is 18 amino acids long. Germline V gives CDR1 SEHNR, CDR2 FQNEAQ (reference sequence). CDR3: CASSLIAGTGVRSYEQYF. The CDR3 DNA is TGTGCCAGCAGCCTCATTGCGGGAACAGGTGTAAGGTCCTACGAGCAGTACTTC.

J is TRBJ2-1 and V is TRBV4-3; 11 bases align to TRBD2. The CDR3 contains 14 residues. Per the germline V gene, CDR1 is LGHNA and CDR2 is YSLEER. Germline trimming cut 8 bases from V and 6 bases from J; bases unmatched to any gene: 6. CDR3 DNA sequence: TGCGCCAGCTTCACTAGCGGGAGAGGCAATGAGCAGTTCTTC. It yields the protein CASFTSGRGNEQFF.

The chain carries TRBV29-1 and TRBJ2-3; D is possibly TRBD2 (7 bases). CDR3 length equals 12 residues. Trimming removed 6 bases from V and 4 bases from J, with 11 bases in between. Germline CDR1 reads SQVTM; CDR2 reads ANQGSEA. The DNA of the CDR3 is TGCAGCGTGCGGGGGCTTGCAGATACGCAGTATTTT. Its protein is CSVRGLADTQYF.

This clone was observed once. The CDR3, as DNA: TGTGCAGGCACGTTCGGGGAAGGTCAGCCCCAGCATTTT. The encoded protein is CAGTFGEGQPQHF. This chain uses TRBV2 with TRBJ1-5; D is ambiguous. There are 13 residues in the CDR3. Germline V gene data show CDR1 as SNHLY and CDR2 as FYNNEI. Combining the CDR3 with reference TRBV2 and TRBJ1-5 gives the whole variable domain EPEVTQTPSHQVTQMGQEVILRCVPISNHLYFYWYRQILGQKVEFLVSFYNNEISEKSEIFDDQFSVERPDGSNFTLKIRSTKLEDSAMYFCAGTFGEGQPQHFGDGTRLSIL.

The rearrangement uses TRBV19 and TRBJ1-3; a weak D match, TRBD1 (6 bases). Deletions cut 5 bases from V and 0 bases from J, with 11 bases between. This CDR3 is 15 amino acids long. From germline, CDR1 is LNHDA and CDR2 SQIVND (reference sequence). CDR3 region: CASSQNRDSGNTIYF. CDR3 DNA: TGTGCCAGTAGTCAAAACAGGGACTCTGGAAACACCATATATTTT. Full variable domain (outside the CDR3, taken from reference TRBV19 and TRBJ1-3): DGGITQSPKYLFRKEGQNVTLSCEQNLNHDAMYWYRQDPGQGLRLIYYSQIVNDFQKGDIAEGYSVSREKKESFPLTVTSAQKNPTAFYLCASSQNRDSGNTIYFGEGSWLTVV.

This clone occurred a few times. The chain combines TRBV7-3 with TRBJ2-2, with D tentatively TRBD1 (7 bases). The CDR3 is made up of 15 amino acids. Germline CDR1 SGHTA, CDR2 FQGTGA. Trimming cost V 1 base and J 4 bases, with 10 bases left between them. The CDR3: CASSLRQGGTGELFF. The CDR3 region has the DNA TGTGCCAGCAGCTTAAGACAGGGAGGCACCGGGGAGCTGTTTTTT. The variable domain in full, completed from reference TRBV7-3 and TRBJ2-2, reads GAGVSQTPSNKVTEKGKYVELRCDPISGHTALYWYRQSLGQGPEFLIYFQGTGAADDSGLPNDRFFAVRPEGSVSTLKIQRTERGDSAVYLCASSLRQGGTGELFFGEGSRLTVL.

The chain uses TRBV20-1 and TRBJ2-1, with D uncertain. Germline V gives CDR1 DFQATT, CDR2 SNEGSKA (reference sequence). The CDR3 consists of 11 residues. V was clipped by 1 base and J by 10 bases, with 8 bases between them. CDR3 amino acids: CSARGPREQFF. CDR3 coding DNA: TGCAGTGCTAGAGGTCCGAGGGAGCAGTTCTTC.

The genes are TRBV6-5 and TRBJ1-1; maybe TRBD1 (6 bases). V was pared by 6 bases and J by 1 base, with 12 bases between. Germline CDR1 MNHEY, CDR2 SVGAGI. The CDR3 extends over 14 amino acids. The CDR3 here is CASRKGVQNTEAFF. The CDR3 region has the DNA TGTGCCAGCAGGAAGGGGGTACAGAACACTGAAGCTTTCTTT.

The CDR3 DNA is TGTGCCAGTAGTGACGGGACACCACAAGAGACCCAGTACTTC. Translated, it gives CASSDGTPQETQYF. This chain joins TRBV19 and TRBJ2-5, with D perhaps matching TRBD1 (6 bases). The CDR3 contains 14 residues. Germline values: CDR1 LNHDA, CDR2 SQIVND (reference sequence). With 5 bases removed from V and 2 bases from J, the gap between germline ends came to 12 bases.

This clone was recorded at least ten times. This chain joins TRBV27 and TRBJ2-6; D gene ambiguous. CDR1 is MNHEY, CDR2 SMNVEV, per germline (reference sequence). Trimming pared 5 bases from V and 0 bases from J, leaving 5 bases between. The CDR3 sequence is 14 residues long. The CDR3 sequence: CASSTISGANVLTF. In DNA, the CDR3 is TGTGCCAGCAGTACAATCTCTGGGGCCAACGTCCTGACTTTC. Based on the CDR3 plus reference TRBV27 and TRBJ2-6, the full variable domain is EAQVTQNPRYLITVTGKKLTVTCSQNMNHEYMSWYRQDPGLGLRQIYYSMNVEVTDKGDVPEGYKVSRKEKRNFPLILESPSPNQTSLYFCASSTISGANVLTFGAGSRLTVL.

The J gene is TRBJ1-6, the V gene TRBV28, with D unclear. The germline V gene has CDR1 MDHEN and CDR2 SYDVKM. V lost 3 bases and J lost 10, with 7 bases in between. This CDR3 region has 12 residues. The CDR3 loop is CASSFSRSPLHF. The CDR3 nucleotides are TGTGCCAGCAGTTTTAGTCGATCACCCCTCCACTTT.

The chain combines TRBV20-1 with TRBJ2-1, with D hard to call. The CDR3 covers 10 residues. Germline CDR1 and CDR2: DFQATT and SNEGSKA (reference sequence). Trimming took 6 bases from V and 6 from J, leaving 6 bases between them. CDR3 loop: CSAHFNEQFF. The DNA of the CDR3 is TGCAGTGCCCATTTCAATGAGCAGTTCTTC.

The genes are TRBV7-9 and TRBJ2-7, with TRBD1 identical over 8 bases. This CDR3 region has 15 residues. From germline, CDR1 is SEHNR and CDR2 FQNEAQ (reference sequence). The V segment lost 5 bases and the J segment 3 bases; nucleotides outside the gene matches: 9. The CDR3 sequence is CASSEQGVNHYEQYF. The CDR3 DNA follows: TGTGCCAGCAGCGAACAGGGGGTTAACCACTACGAGCAGTACTTC.